This T cell receptor (beta chain) was captured by sequencing in a study of a mutant IDH1 vaccine in newly diagnosed glioma. This clone was counted once. Its cognate antigen is unknown. The data were produced by immunoSEQ multiplex PCR, yet TCRdb's version contains in-frame clones alone and is incomplete. The data show tens of thousands of clones, about 86% seen once. The V end was cut by 0 bases, the J end by 3 bases, with 14 bases between. CDR1 SGHRS and CDR2 YFSETQ come from the germline V gene. The CDR3 spans 16 residues. The time point here: baseline, week 1 (first vaccination visit). Treatment meaning: pre-vaccination baseline after standard-of-care therapy. Study-wide findings and caveats: Pseudoprogression apparently lacked any relation to changes in top peripheral T cell clonotypes.

This chain connects TRBV5-1 to TRBJ2-3, with D perhaps TRBD1 (5 bases). Sequencing was performed on PBMCs, taken from a glioma patient treated with radiotherapy, temozolomide or both. The sequence was collected from a man younger than 45 with glioma. The CDR3 nucleotides read TGCGCCAGCAGCTTGGTGTCAGGGTCTGAAACAGATACGCAGTATTTT. This translates into CASSLVSGSETDTQYF.